The present entry profiles one TCR beta chain with its context. Its target is unknown. Naive CD8 populations comprised CD45RO-negative cells positively selected for CCR7, excluding terminally differentiated effector memory CD45RA+ cells. V gave up 3 bases and J gave up 3 bases; unmatched junction bases: 4. This CDR3 is 13 amino acids long. Germline V lookup: CDR1 SQVTM, CDR2 ANQGSEA. Profiling relied on immunoSEQ multiplex PCR, and the TCRdb table lists in-frame clones only, not all of them. There are about 2.1 million clones in the sample; around 93% occur only once, and approximately 1.7% lies in the top ten. These data come from a study of shared clonotypes between healthy human individuals. About the study: Donors had three CD4 naive, three CD4 memory, two CD8 naive and one CD8 memory plate apiece. Study-wide findings and caveats: Researchers found naive subsets generally carried larger estimated richness than memory subsets. Among donors, clonotype sharing was expected to be affected by sequencing depth.

Material for sequencing was naive CD8+ T cells from PBMCs. The chain links TRBV29-1 to TRBJ2-7; 8 nucleotides align to TRBD1. The TCR originated in a man in his late teens or twenties in good health. Some clones in this sample may be carry-over from other donors' samples. CDR3 loop: CSVEGQVDYEQYF. The DNA of the CDR3 is TGCAGCGTTGAGGGACAGGTTGACTACGAGCAGTACTTC.